One sample yielded the 24 T cell receptor beta chains listed below, sequenced in a study of blood T cell repertoires in COVID-19. Clones were sequenced by immunoSEQ multiplex PCR, and TCRdb holds only the in-frame ones, with some missing. Of 150,000 to 200,000 clones in the sample, approximately 81% are singletons; the top ten hold around 5.4%. Material for sequencing was peripheral blood. Receptors originate from a woman aged 45-60 years with COVID-19, enrolled during active disease.

This clone showed up just a few times. This rearrangement joins TRBV6-4 to TRBJ2-1; the match to TRBD2 covers 9 bases. This CDR3 has 15 amino acids. The ends lost 8 bases at V and 2 bases at J; junction bases unmatched: 7. Germline V lookup: CDR1 MRHNA, CDR2 SNTAGT. The CDR3 reads CASLSGGKAYNEQFF. The CDR3 nucleotides are TGTGCCAGCCTTAGCGGGGGAAAGGCCTACAATGAGCAGTTCTTC.

In DNA, the CDR3 is TGTGCCAGCAGTTTCCCCCCAGAGAACACTGAAGCTTTCTTT. Protein product: CASSFPPENTEAFF. The V gene is TRBV6-2 or TRBV6-3, the J gene TRBJ1-1; the D is unclear. In germline, CDR1 is MNHEY, CDR2 SVGEGT. V was pared by 4 bases and J by 1 base, with 10 bases between. The CDR3 extends over 14 amino acids.

The CDR3 sequence is CASSSPTDSGGGTQYF. As DNA, the CDR3 is TGTGCCAGCAGTTCACCGACGGACAGTGGGGGGGGGACCCAGTACTTC. V and J are TRBV28 and TRBJ2-5; D is perhaps TRBD2 (7 bases). CDR3 length: 16 residues. The germline V gene has CDR1 MDHEN and CDR2 SYDVKM. Deletions cut 4 bases from V and 7 bases from J, with 22 bases between. Full variable domain (remainder filled in from reference TRBV28 and TRBJ2-5): DVKVTQSSRYLVKRTGEKVFLECVQDMDHENMFWYRQDPGLGLRLIYFSYDVKMKEKGDIPEGYSVSREKKERFSLILESASTNQTSMYLCASSSPTDSGGGTQYFGPGTRLLVL.

This CDR3 reads CASSFRASSGANVLTF. The DNA of the CDR3 is TGTGCCAGCAGTTTCAGGGCCAGCTCTGGGGCCAACGTCCTGACTTTC. The chain uses TRBV6-6 and TRBJ2-6; D perhaps matches TRBD1 (5 bases). From germline, CDR1 is MNHNY and CDR2 SVGAGI (reference sequence). CDR3 length: 16 amino acids. The germline V and J ends were trimmed by 4 bases and 0 bases, with 10 bases remaining between them.

This clone was seen only once. The CDR3 DNA is TGTGCCAGCAGCGCAAACCTAGGGCCAGGGGGCTTAGCTTTCTTT. As protein: CASSANLGPGGLAFF. The gene calls are TRBV11-2 and TRBJ1-1; TRBD1 agrees at 8 bases. The germline V gene encodes CDR1 SGHAT and CDR2 FQNNGV. V dropped 5 bases and J dropped 10; count of bases not matched to a gene: 15. CDR3 size: 15 residues.

V usage is TRBV4-1 and J usage is TRBJ1-2; 7 bases map to TRBD1. CDR1 is MGHRA, CDR2 YSYEKL, per germline. The CDR3 is 14 residues long. The V gene end was trimmed by 3 bases and the J gene end by 8 bases; junction bases not matched to a gene: 9. CDR3 residues: CASSQSLQGPGYTF. In DNA, the CDR3 is TGCGCCAGCAGCCAGAGTCTACAGGGGCCCGGCTACACCTTC.

This chain uses TRBV5-4 with TRBJ1-5; 9 nucleotides agree with TRBD1. The germline V gene encodes CDR1 SGHNT and CDR2 YYREEE (reference sequence). There are 15 residues in the CDR3. Trimming at V came to 4 bases and at J to 7 bases, leaving 9 bases not matched to a gene. The CDR3: CASSAGQGIGQPQHF. For the CDR3, the DNA is TGTGCCAGCAGCGCGGGACAGGGAATTGGCCAGCCCCAGCATTTT.

Ten or more counts support this clone. The chain has TRBV4-1 and TRBJ2-3; the D gene is possibly TRBD2 (5 bases). The CDR3 contains 13 residues. Trimming cost V 4 bases and J 3 bases, with 8 bases left between them. Germline lookup yields CDR1 MGHRA and CDR2 YSYEKL. The CDR3: CASSRRETDTQYF. In DNA form, the CDR3 reads TGCGCCAGCAGCCGCCGGGAAACAGATACGCAGTATTTT.

The chain joins TRBV10-3 to TRBJ2-7; D is perhaps TRBD2 (6 bases). The CDR3 length is 14 residues. Trimming stripped 8 bases from V and 3 bases from J, with 17 bases between. Germline CDR1 reads ENHRY; CDR2 reads SYGVKD. The CDR3 spells CAIGEDGNHYEQYF. The CDR3 bases are TGTGCCATCGGGGAGGATGGCAACCACTACGAGCAGTACTTC.

The V and J genes are TRBV11-3 and TRBJ2-2, with no clear D. The CDR3 covers 16 residues. The germline CDR1 and CDR2 sequences are SGHNT and YENEEA. The V and J ends lost 5 bases and 4 bases respectively, with 17 bases between them. The CDR3 spells CASSRLGTPTTGELFF. The CDR3 DNA reads TGTGCCAGCAGCAGACTTGGCACACCGACCACCGGGGAGCTGTTTTTT.

V gene TRBV6-5 combines with J gene TRBJ2-7; TRBD1 might be the D (5 bases). The CDR3 contains 13 residues. Per germline, CDR1 MNHEY and CDR2 SVGAGI. Trimming took off 7 bases at V and 3 bases at J, with 13 bases between the two ends. In nucleotides, the CDR3 is TGTGCCAGCACCCCCTCGGACAACTACGAGCAGTACTTC. It is translated as CASTPSDNYEQYF.

The genes are TRBV24-1 and TRBJ2-2, with TRBD2 matching 12 bases. The germline V gene has CDR1 KGHDR and CDR2 SFDVKD. V lost 4 bases, J lost 0 bases, and 5 bases stayed unmatched. The CDR3 consists of 18 residues. This CDR3 is CATSDSLAGGPNTGELFF. CDR3 bases: TGTGCCACCAGTGACTCCCTAGCGGGGGGGCCGAACACCGGGGAGCTGTTTTTT.

The rearrangement links TRBV2 to TRBJ1-3, with D uncertain. The germline V gene has CDR1 SNHLY and CDR2 FYNNEI. The CDR3 runs 15 residues. V lost 3 bases and J lost 2, with 11 bases in between. The CDR3 is CASSEEGGPGNTIYF. As DNA, the CDR3 is TGTGCCAGCAGTGAGGAGGGCGGACCTGGAAACACCATATATTTT.

The rearrangement joins TRBV14 to TRBJ2-7; 12 bases are shared with TRBD2. In germline, CDR1 is SGHDN, CDR2 FVKESK. V lost 4 bases, J lost 6 bases, and 7 bases stayed unmatched. The CDR3 has 15 amino acids. The CDR3 loop reads CASSPSSGGAGEQYF. The CDR3 region has the DNA TGTGCCAGCAGCCCATCTAGCGGGGGGGCAGGCGAGCAGTACTTC.

V and J are TRBV13 and TRBJ1-3; D is possibly TRBD1 (5 bases). CDR1 is PRHDT, CDR2 FYEKMQ, per germline (reference sequence). The CDR3 covers 15 residues. V was cut by 5 bases and J by 0 bases, with 11 bases left in between. The CDR3 loop reads CASSIGTDSGNTIYF. For the CDR3, the DNA is TGTGCCAGCAGCATCGGGACTGACTCTGGAAACACCATATATTTT.

This clone was counted only a few times. This sequence joins TRBV20-1 and TRBJ2-7; TRBD2 matches at 13 bases. The CDR3 is made up of 16 amino acids. Germline V gives CDR1 DFQATT, CDR2 SNEGSKA (reference sequence). The V segment lost 3 bases and the J segment 0 bases; nucleotides outside the gene matches: 5. In nucleotides, the CDR3 is TGCAGTGCTAGTGCGACTAGCGGGGGGAGCTCCTACGAGCAGTACTTC. Its protein product is CSASATSGGSSYEQYF.

The V and J genes are TRBV6-4 and TRBJ2-7, with D possibly being TRBD2 (6 bases). The V and J ends lost 3 bases and 2 bases respectively, with 14 bases between them. The CDR3 is made up of 15 amino acids. Germline CDR1 and CDR2: MRHNA and SNTAGT. The CDR3 protein is CASSEEAGVAYEQYF. The DNA for the CDR3 is TGTGCCAGCAGTGAAGAAGCGGGCGTGGCCTACGAGCAGTACTTC.

This chain connects TRBV4-1 to TRBJ2-3, with TRBD2 identical over 9 bases. There are 19 residues in the CDR3. Trimming took 0 bases from V and 6 from J; bases not matched to a gene: 16. Germline CDR1 MGHRA, CDR2 YSYEKL. CDR3 in amino acids: CASSQDEGSAGGPRDTQYF. The CDR3 DNA follows: TGCGCCAGCAGCCAAGATGAAGGGTCAGCGGGGGGTCCGCGGGATACGCAGTATTTT.

The J gene is TRBJ1-5, the V gene TRBV2, with 7 bases that match TRBD1. CDR1 and CDR2 (germline): SNHLY, FYNNEI. Unmatched junction bases numbered 7, after V lost 7 bases and J lost 4 bases. The CDR3 sequence is 14 residues long. The CDR3 protein is CASKSGGTNQPQHF. The DNA of the CDR3 is TGTGCCAGCAAATCAGGGGGAACGAATCAGCCCCAGCATTTT.

V usage is TRBV2 and J usage is TRBJ1-5; 9 nucleotides agree with TRBD1. The ends lost 8 bases at V and 6 bases at J; junction bases unmatched: 8. CDR3 size: 14 residues. Germline CDR1 reads SNHLY; CDR2 reads FYNNEI. The CDR3 sequence is CASRSTGGFQPQHF. CDR3 coding DNA: TGTGCCAGCCGATCGACAGGGGGTTTTCAGCCCCAGCATTTT.

This chain connects TRBV2 to TRBJ2-5; 7 bases align to TRBD2. After removal of 4 bases from V and 2 bases from J, the junction contained 7 bases not matched to a gene. Germline V gives CDR1 SNHLY, CDR2 FYNNEI. The CDR3 covers 15 residues. CDR3 region: CASSGLGGGQETQYF. The CDR3 DNA reads TGTGCCAGCAGTGGCCTGGGGGGGGGACAAGAGACCCAGTACTTC.

This chain joins TRBV13 and TRBJ1-6; 10 nucleotides line up with TRBD1. Germline-derived CDR1 and CDR2 are PRHDT and FYEKMQ (reference sequence). V shed 4 bases and J 1 base; nucleotides not matched to a gene: 10. This CDR3 comprises 19 residues. As DNA, the CDR3 is TGTGCCAGCAGCTCTACCGGGACAGGGGTAATATCCTATAATTCACCCCTCCACTTT. Translating it yields CASSSTGTGVISYNSPLHF. The full variable domain, with the rest looked up from reference TRBV13 and TRBJ1-6, is AAGVIQSPRHLIKEKRETATLKCYPIPRHDTVYWYQQGPGQDPQFLISFYEKMQSDKGSIPDRFSAQQFSDYHSELNMSSLELGDSALYFCASSSTGTGVISYNSPLHFGNGTRLTVT.

CDR3 region: CASSLGGGAFF. For the CDR3, the DNA is TGTGCCAGCAGCTTAGGTGGCGGAGCTTTCTTT. J is TRBJ1-1 and V is TRBV11-2; D is ambiguous. This CDR3 contains 11 residues. Germline V CDR1 and CDR2: SGHAT, FQNNGV. The V and J ends lost 1 base and 10 bases respectively, with 7 bases between them.

This clone was seen only once. The V and J genes are TRBV6-5 and TRBJ2-7, with TRBD1 matching over 8 bases. V lost 2 bases and J lost 3; bases outside the gene matches: 9. The CDR3 sequence is 16 residues long. CDR1 is MNHEY, CDR2 SVGAGI, per germline. The CDR3 DNA is TGTGCCAGCAGTTACAGATGGACAGGGCATCTCTACGAGCAGTACTTC. It is translated as CASSYRWTGHLYEQYF.